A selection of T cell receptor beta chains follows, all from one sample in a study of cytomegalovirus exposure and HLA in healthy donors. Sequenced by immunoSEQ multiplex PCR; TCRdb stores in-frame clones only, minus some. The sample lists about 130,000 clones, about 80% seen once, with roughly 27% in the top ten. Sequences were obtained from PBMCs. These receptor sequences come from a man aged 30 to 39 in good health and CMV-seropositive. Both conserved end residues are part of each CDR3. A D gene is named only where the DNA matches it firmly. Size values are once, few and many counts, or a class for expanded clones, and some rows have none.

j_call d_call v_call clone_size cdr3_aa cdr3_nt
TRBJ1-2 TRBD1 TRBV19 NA CASSKGTAYLYGYTF TGTGCCAGTAGTAAGGGGACAGCTTACCTCTATGGCTACACCTTC
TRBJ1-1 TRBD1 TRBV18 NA CASSRGDRVDTEAFF TGTGCCAGCTCAAGGGGGGACAGGGTGGACACTGAAGCTTTCTTT
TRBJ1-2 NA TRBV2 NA CASSLTGYGYTF TGTGCCAGCAGTCTAACAGGTTATGGCTACACCTTC
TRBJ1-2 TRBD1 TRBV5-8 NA CASSVQGADYGYTF TGTGCCAGCAGCGTACAGGGGGCTGACTATGGCTACACCTTC
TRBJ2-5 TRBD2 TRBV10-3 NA CASSELAGGQETQYF TGTGCCAGCAGTGAACTAGCGGGGGGGCAAGAGACCCAGTACTTC
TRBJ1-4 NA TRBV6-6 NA CASSYGGNRDEKLFF TGTGCCAGCAGTTACGGCGGAAACAGGGATGAAAAACTGTTTTTT
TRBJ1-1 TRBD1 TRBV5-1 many CASSYGTGGITEAFF TGCGCCAGCAGCTATGGGACAGGGGGCATCACTGAAGCTTTCTTT
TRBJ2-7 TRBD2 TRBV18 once CASSPVTGGYEQYF TGTGCCAGCTCACCAGTCACGGGGGGCTACGAGCAGTACTTC
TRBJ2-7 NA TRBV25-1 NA CASSTPETYEQYF TGTGCCAGCTCCACACCAGAAACCTACGAGCAGTACTTC
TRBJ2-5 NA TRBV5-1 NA CASSLAQGIGTQYF TGCGCCAGCAGCCTGGCACAGGGAATCGGGACCCAGTACTTC
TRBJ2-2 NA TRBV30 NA CACRGLLTGELFF TGTGCCTGTAGGGGACTCCTCACCGGGGAGCTGTTTTTT
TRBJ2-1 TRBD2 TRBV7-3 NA CASSPNSGGKNEQFF TGTGCCAGCAGCCCCAATAGCGGGGGAAAAAATGAGCAGTTCTTC
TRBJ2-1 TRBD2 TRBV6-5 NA CASNSGGSYNEQFF TGTGCCAGCAATAGCGGGGGATCGTACAATGAGCAGTTCTTC
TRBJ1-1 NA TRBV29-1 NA CSVKDRFTEAFF TGCAGCGTGAAAGACAGATTCACTGAAGCTTTCTTT
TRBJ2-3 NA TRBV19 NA CASTPRSSTDTQYF TGTGCCAGTACCCCTCGGTCCAGCACAGATACGCAGTATTTT
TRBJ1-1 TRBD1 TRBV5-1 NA CASSRTGGTEAFF TGCGCCAGCAGCCGGACAGGGGGCACTGAAGCTTTCTTT
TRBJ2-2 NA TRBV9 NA CASSALQGYMNTGELFF TGTGCCAGCAGCGCCCTACAGGGTTATATGAACACCGGGGAGCTGTTTTTT
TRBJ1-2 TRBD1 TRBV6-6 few CASSAQGARGYTF TGTGCCAGCAGCGCACAGGGGGCAAGAGGCTACACCTTC
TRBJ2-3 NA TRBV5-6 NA CASSFDPGGTDTQYF TGTGCCAGCAGCTTTGACCCGGGGGGCACAGATACGCAGTATTTT
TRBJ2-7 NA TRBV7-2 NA CASSLQASAYEQYF TGTGCCAGCAGCTTGCAGGCTAGCGCATACGAGCAGTACTTC
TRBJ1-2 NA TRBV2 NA CASSEAGGGIYGYTF TGTGCCAGCAGTGAAGCCGGTGGAGGGATTTATGGCTACACCTTC
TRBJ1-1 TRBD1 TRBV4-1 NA CASSPPGGLGAFF TGCGCCAGCAGCCCGCCAGGGGGCCTAGGAGCTTTCTTT
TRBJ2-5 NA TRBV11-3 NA CATSPGLLDGETQYF TGTGCCACCTCCCCAGGACTGCTGGACGGGGAGACCCAGTACTTC
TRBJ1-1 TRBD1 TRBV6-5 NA CASSSRDREAFF TGTGCCAGCAGTTCCCGGGACAGGGAGGCTTTCTTT